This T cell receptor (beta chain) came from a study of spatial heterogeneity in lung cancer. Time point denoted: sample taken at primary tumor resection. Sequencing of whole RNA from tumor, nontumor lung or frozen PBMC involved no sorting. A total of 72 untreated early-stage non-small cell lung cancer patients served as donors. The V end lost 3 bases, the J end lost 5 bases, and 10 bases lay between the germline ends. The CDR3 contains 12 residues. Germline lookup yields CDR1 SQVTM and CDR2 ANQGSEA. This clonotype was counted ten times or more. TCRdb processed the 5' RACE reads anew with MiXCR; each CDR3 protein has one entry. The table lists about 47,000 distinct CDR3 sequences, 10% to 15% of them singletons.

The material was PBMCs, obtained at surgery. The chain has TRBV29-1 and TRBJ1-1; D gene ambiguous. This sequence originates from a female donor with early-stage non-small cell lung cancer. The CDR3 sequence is CSVDPGGTEAFF. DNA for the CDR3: TGCAGCGTTGATCCGGGAGGGACTGAAGCTTTCTTT.